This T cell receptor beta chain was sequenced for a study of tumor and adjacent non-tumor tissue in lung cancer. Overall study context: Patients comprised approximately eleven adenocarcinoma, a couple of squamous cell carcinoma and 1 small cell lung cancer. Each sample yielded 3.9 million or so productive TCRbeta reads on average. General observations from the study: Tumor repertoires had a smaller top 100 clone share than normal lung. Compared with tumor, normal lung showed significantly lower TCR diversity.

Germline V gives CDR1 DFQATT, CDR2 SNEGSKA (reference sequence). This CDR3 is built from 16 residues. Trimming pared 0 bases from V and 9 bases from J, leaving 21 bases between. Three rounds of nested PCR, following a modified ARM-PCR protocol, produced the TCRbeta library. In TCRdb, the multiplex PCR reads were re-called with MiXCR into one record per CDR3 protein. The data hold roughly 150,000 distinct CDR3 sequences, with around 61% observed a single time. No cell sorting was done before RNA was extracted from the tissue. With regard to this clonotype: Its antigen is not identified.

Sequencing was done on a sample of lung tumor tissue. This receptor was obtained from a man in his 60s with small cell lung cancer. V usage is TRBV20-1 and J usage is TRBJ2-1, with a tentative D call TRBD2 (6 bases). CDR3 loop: CSARDRWRALDIEQFF. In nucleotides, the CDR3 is TGCAGTGCTAGAGATAGGTGGAGGGCTCTCGATATTGAGCAGTTCTTC.